The clone carrying this T cell receptor beta chain came up a few times. Generated by immunoSEQ multiplex PCR, the TCRdb table keeps only in-frame clones and is missing some. This table has some 190,000 clones, around 88% appearing once. This record comes from a study of Ad26.COV2.S vaccination and SARS-CoV-2 variants. The source was peripheral blood, collected after recovery from COVID-19. The clonotype comes from a human donor who had recovered from COVID-19.

The CDR3 region is CASSLGYNTYEQYF. The CDR3 coding sequence is TGTGCCAGCAGTTTGGGGTATAATACGTACGAGCAGTACTTC. V usage is TRBV28 and J usage is TRBJ2-7; D remains unclear. The CDR3 length is 14 residues. CDR1 and CDR2 (germline): MDHEN, SYDVKM. V was shortened by 3 bases and J by 4 bases, with 13 bases between the two germline ends. Filled out from reference TRBV28 and TRBJ2-7, the complete variable domain reads DVKVTQSSRYLVKRTGEKVFLECVQDMDHENMFWYRQDPGLGLRLIYFSYDVKMKEKGDIPEGYSVSREKKERFSLILESASTNQTSMYLCASSLGYNTYEQYFGPGTRLTVT.